This entry lists 29 T cell receptor beta chains sequenced from one sample in a study of T cell repertoires in ileal Crohn's disease. The repertoire was sequenced with immunoSEQ multiplex PCR; TCRdb's copy has only in-frame clones and lacks some. This table has roughly 13,000 clones, around 80% appearing once. As for time point: neoterminal ileum biopsy at postoperative endoscopy, about 6 months after surgery. The sample was ileal tissue. The receptors were sampled from an adult with Crohn's disease.

The chain joins TRBV2 to TRBJ2-7, with 9 bases lining up with TRBD1. This CDR3 has 15 residues. The germline gives CDR1 SNHLY, CDR2 FYNNEI. The trim removed 7 bases at V and 5 bases at J, leaving 12 bases unmatched. CDR3 sequence (DNA): TGTGCCAGCAACGAACCGGGACAGGGAAGCGACGAGCAGTACTTC. Translating it yields CASNEPGQGSDEQYF.

The V gene is TRBV28, the J gene TRBJ1-4, with D maybe TRBD1 (6 bases). This CDR3 comprises 15 residues. Germline CDR1 and CDR2: MDHEN and SYDVKM. Trimming left V 6 bases short and J 7 bases short, with 18 bases between. The CDR3 loop reads CASSRITGYGEKLFF. As DNA, the CDR3 is TGTGCCAGCAGCCGGATCACAGGGTATGGTGAAAAACTGTTTTTT.

V gene TRBV9 combines with J gene TRBJ2-5; a weak D match, TRBD2 (5 bases). The germline CDR1 and CDR2 sequences are SGDLS and YYNGEE. Trimming removed 4 bases at V and 1 base at J, with 14 bases between. The CDR3 covers 15 residues. The CDR3 coding sequence is TGTGCCAGCAGCCGGCAAGCGGTACTCCAAGAGACCCAGTACTTC. Its translation: CASSRQAVLQETQYF. The full variable domain, its missing parts supplied by reference TRBV9 and TRBJ2-5, is DSGVTQTPKHLITATGQRVTLRCSPRSGDLSVYWYQQSLDQGLQFLIQYYNGEERAKGNILERFSAQQFPDLHSELNLSSLELGDSALYFCASSRQAVLQETQYFGPGTRLLVL.

The rearrangement uses TRBV18 and TRBJ1-1; 8 nucleotides align to TRBD1. The CDR3 has 15 residues. Germline CDR1 KGHSH, CDR2 LQKENI. Trimming took 3 bases from V and 5 from J; bases not matched to a gene: 8. DNA of the CDR3: TGTGCCAGCTCACCGCCCAGGGGGCAGGGGACTGAAGCTTTCTTT. This codes for CASSPPRGQGTEAFF. Full variable domain (remainder filled in from reference TRBV18 and TRBJ1-1): NAGVMQNPRHLVRRRGQEARLRCSPMKGHSHVYWYRQLPEEGLKFMVYLQKENIIDESGMPKERFSAEFPKEGPSILRIQQVVRGDSAAYFCASSPPRGQGTEAFFGQGTRLTVV.

The chain combines TRBV6-1 with TRBJ2-2, with 10 positions matching TRBD2. This CDR3 region has 14 residues. CDR1 is MNHNS and CDR2 is SASEGT in the germline V gene. V lost 6 bases to trimming and J lost 5 bases; unmatched junction nucleotides: 3. CDR3 region: CASSLGLATGELFF. CDR3 nucleotides: TGTGCCAGCAGCTTGGGACTAGCGACCGGGGAGCTGTTTTTT.

The chain combines TRBV5-1 with TRBJ2-3, with TRBD2 matching over 10 bases. This CDR3 spans 18 amino acids. Germline CDR1 reads SGHRS; CDR2 reads YFSETQ. The V and J ends lost 4 bases and 0 bases, in that order; junction bases with no gene match: 11. The CDR3: CASSLQPGTSASTDTQYF. The CDR3 DNA is TGCGCCAGCAGCCTACAACCCGGGACTAGCGCAAGCACAGATACGCAGTATTTT.

The chain's CDR3 is CASSEHRYEQYF. The CDR3 bases are TGTGCCAGCAGTGAACACAGGTACGAGCAGTACTTC. The chain employs TRBV2 and TRBJ2-7; tentative D call: TRBD1 (5 bases). There are 12 residues in the CDR3. Trimming took off 2 bases at V and 4 bases at J, with 6 bases between the two ends. The germline CDR1 and CDR2 sequences are SNHLY and FYNNEI.

The rearrangement uses TRBV2 and TRBJ1-2, with 7 bases that match TRBD1. CDR1 and CDR2 (germline): SNHLY, FYNNEI. The CDR3 spans 16 residues. J lost 1 base, V lost 8 bases, and 13 bases had no gene match. The CDR3 spells CASGLRTGSFNYGYTF. The CDR3 nucleotides read TGTGCCAGCGGGTTGCGGACAGGCTCCTTTAACTATGGCTACACCTTC.

In this sample, this clone turned up a few times. V gene TRBV5-1 combines with J gene TRBJ1-1; D gene uncertain. In germline, CDR1 is SGHRS, CDR2 YFSETQ. The V end was cut by 5 bases, the J end by 3 bases, with 11 bases between. The CDR3 is made up of 13 amino acids. CDR3 region: CASSFFRDTEAFF. DNA for the CDR3: TGCGCCAGCAGTTTTTTCCGGGACACTGAAGCTTTCTTT.

The V call is TRBV19, the J call TRBJ1-1, with 7 bases fitting TRBD1. Germline CDR1 LNHDA, CDR2 SQIVND (reference sequence). This CDR3 has 14 amino acids. After removal of 6 bases from V and 0 bases from J, the junction contained 4 bases not matched to a gene. The CDR3 coding sequence is TGTGCCAGTAGCAGGACAGGAGTGAACACTGAAGCTTTCTTT. Its translation: CASSRTGVNTEAFF.

CDR3 protein: CASSSVAGVDEQFF. The CDR3 DNA reads as TGTGCCAGCAGCTCTGTAGCGGGGGTCGATGAGCAGTTCTTC. The V call is TRBV7-3, the J call TRBJ2-1; 9 nucleotides line up with TRBD2. Trimming at V came to 4 bases and at J to 8 bases, leaving 6 bases not matched to a gene. The CDR3 is 14 residues long. Germline V gene lookup returns CDR1 SGHTA and CDR2 FQGTGA.

The chain carries TRBV5-1 and TRBJ1-1; the D is unclear. The CDR3 contains 15 residues. Trimming removed 2 bases from V and 0 bases from J, with 11 bases in between. Looked up from germline, CDR1 is SGHRS and CDR2 is YFSETQ. In DNA form, the CDR3 reads TGCGCCAGCAGCTTAGAGGCCGGGTTGAACACTGAAGCTTTCTTT. It encodes CASSLEAGLNTEAFF.

V usage is TRBV7-2 and J usage is TRBJ1-6, with D hard to call. CDR1 is SGHTA, CDR2 FQGNSA, per germline. This CDR3 has 13 residues. Trimming shortened V by 5 bases and J by 9 bases, and 11 bases separated the two germline ends. The CDR3: CASSLVESSPLHF. CDR3 sequence (DNA): TGTGCCAGCAGCCTCGTCGAGAGTTCACCCCTCCACTTT.

This clone was counted between two and nine times. The junction does not match germline at one end; this may be a read error. CDR3 sequence reads: CASSSPGSGRWISYEQYF. In DNA form, the CDR3 reads TGTGCCAGCTCATCACCTGGATCTGGCAGGTGGATCTCCTACGAGCAGTACTTC. This chain connects TRBV18 to TRBJ2-5, with D unresolved. The DNA end is more similar to TRBJ2-7, so the J call may be wrong. Germline CDR1 KGHSH, CDR2 LQKENI. This CDR3 spans 18 amino acids.

The chain has TRBV6-6 and TRBJ2-2, with D perhaps matching TRBD2 (6 bases). Germline V gene data show CDR1 as MNHNY and CDR2 as SVGAGI (reference sequence). V shed 7 bases and J shed 4 bases, with 13 bases lying between them. The CDR3 spans 14 residues. The chain's CDR3 is CASTGSGSTGELFF. CDR3 coding DNA: TGTGCCAGCACGGGTAGCGGCTCCACCGGGGAGCTGTTTTTT.

The chain couples TRBV4-2 to TRBJ1-2, with D unresolved. The CDR3 extends over 15 amino acids. CDR1 and CDR2 from the germline V gene are LGHNA and YNFKEQ. With 0 bases removed from V and 4 bases from J, the gap between germline ends came to 12 bases. The CDR3: CASSQDQSSGYGYTF. In DNA form, the CDR3 reads TGTGCCAGCAGCCAAGATCAGAGCTCAGGCTATGGCTACACCTTC.

The table lists this clone with a count of one. The chain couples TRBV5-6 to TRBJ1-2; weak D call: TRBD1 (6 bases). V was pared by 4 bases and J by 2 bases, with 6 bases between. This CDR3 has 12 amino acids. CDR1 and CDR2 from the germline V gene are SGHDT and YYEEEE. CDR3 in DNA: TGTGCCAGCAGCGGGACAAACTATGGCTACACCTTC. Translation gives CASSGTNYGYTF.

The V gene is TRBV2, the J gene TRBJ2-7; possible D gene TRBD1, 5 bases. Trimming pared 2 bases from V and 7 bases from J, leaving 9 bases between. The CDR3 has 12 residues. The V gene's germline CDR1 is SNHLY and CDR2 FYNNEI. Here the CDR3 DNA reads TGTGCCAGCAGTGAATTTTCAGGGGAGCAGTACTTC. It codes for CASSEFSGEQYF.

This clone has only a few counts. The chain couples TRBV28 to TRBJ1-3; possibly TRBD1 for D (5 bases). The V gene's germline CDR1 is MDHEN and CDR2 SYDVKM. The CDR3 length is 14 residues. Trimming stripped 6 bases from V and 2 bases from J, with 11 bases between. The CDR3 is CASSLGGTGNTIYF. Written as DNA, the CDR3 is TGTGCCAGCAGCCTGGGGGGGACTGGAAACACCATATATTTT.

V gene TRBV5-1 combines with J gene TRBJ2-2, with unresolved D. Germline V gene data show CDR1 as SGHRS and CDR2 as YFSETQ. V gave up 4 bases and J gave up 0 bases, with 16 bases separating them. CDR3 length equals 17 residues. CDR3 protein: CASSPSWSATNTGELFF. CDR3 nucleotides: TGCGCCAGCAGCCCTTCCTGGAGCGCTACGAACACCGGGGAGCTGTTTTTT.

The chain uses TRBV30 and TRBJ2-1, with 7 bases identical to TRBD1. Germline values: CDR1 GTSNPN, CDR2 SVGIG (reference sequence). This CDR3 comprises 13 residues. J was trimmed by 4 bases and V by 4 bases; bases with no gene match: 4. Here the CDR3 reads CAWIRDSYNEQFF. CDR3 DNA sequence: TGTGCCTGGATCCGGGACAGTTACAATGAGCAGTTCTTC.

The V call is TRBV6-6, the J call TRBJ1-6; D is ambiguous. The germline gives CDR1 MNHNY, CDR2 SVGAGI (reference sequence). The length of the CDR3 is 12 residues. The DNA for the CDR3 is TGTGCGGTTAGCTCCTATAATTCACCCCTCCACTTT. It codes for CAVSSYNSPLHF.

This chain uses TRBV7-9 with TRBJ1-2; D is possibly TRBD1 (5 bases). There are 17 residues in the CDR3. Germline V lookup: CDR1 SEHNR, CDR2 FQNEAQ (reference sequence). Trimming cost V 2 bases and J 0 bases, with 16 bases left between them. The CDR3 DNA reads TGTGCCAGCAGCTTAAGGTCAGGACACATAGCTAACTATGGCTACACCTTC. This translates into CASSLRSGHIANYGYTF.

The J gene is TRBJ2-1, the V gene TRBV5-1; 12 bases align to TRBD2. With V trimmed by 3 bases and J by 4 bases, 5 bases remained unmatched. This CDR3 comprises 16 residues. Germline CDR1 reads SGHRS; CDR2 reads YFSETQ. In nucleotides, the CDR3 is TGCGCCAGCAGCTGGTCTAGCGGGAGGGGGTACAATGAGCAGTTCTTC. This sequence encodes CASSWSSGRGYNEQFF. The full variable domain, rest sourced from reference TRBV5-1 and TRBJ2-1, is KAGVTQTPRYLIKTRGQQVTLSCSPISGHRSVSWYQQTPGQGLQFLFEYFSETQRNKGNFPGRFSGRQFSNSRSEMNVSTLELGDSALYLCASSWSSGRGYNEQFFGPGTRLTVL.

Written as DNA, the CDR3 is TGTGCCAGCAGTTTATCTGGGACAGGGAGCAATCAGCCCCAGCATTTT. Its protein is CASSLSGTGSNQPQHF. The rearrangement uses TRBV27 and TRBJ1-5; 9 positions match TRBD1. From germline, CDR1 is MNHEY and CDR2 SMNVEV (reference sequence). This CDR3 has 16 residues. J was trimmed by 1 base and V by 0 bases; bases with no gene match: 1.

The CDR3 bases are TGTGCCAGCAGCACCTCGACAGGATCTAATTCACCCCTCCACTTT. This gives the protein CASSTSTGSNSPLHF. The chain combines TRBV9 with TRBJ1-6; a weak D match, TRBD1 (6 bases). CDR1 SGDLS and CDR2 YYNGEE come from the germline V gene. Trimming pared 4 bases from V and 6 bases from J, leaving 14 bases between. The CDR3 contains 15 residues.

V and J are TRBV5-1 and TRBJ2-3; D may be TRBD1 (6 bases). CDR3 length: 15 residues. Trimming pared 4 bases from V and 3 bases from J, leaving 15 bases between. Germline lookup yields CDR1 SGHRS and CDR2 YFSETQ. This chain's CDR3 is CASSGDRSKTDTQYF. DNA for the CDR3: TGCGCCAGCAGCGGTGACAGGAGCAAGACAGATACGCAGTATTTT.

The chain combines TRBV7-2 with TRBJ2-1; 8 bases line up with TRBD1. The germline gives CDR1 SGHTA, CDR2 FQGNSA. The CDR3 extends over 15 amino acids. Losses at the gene ends were 4 bases for V and 3 bases for J; bases not matched to a gene: 5. The CDR3 is CASSYDRGSYNEQFF. The DNA for the CDR3 is TGTGCCAGCAGCTACGACAGGGGTAGCTACAATGAGCAGTTCTTC.

The V gene is TRBV5-6, the J gene TRBJ2-1; 14 positions agree with TRBD2. Looked up from germline, CDR1 is SGHDT and CDR2 is YYEEEE. There are 17 residues in the CDR3. V shed 0 bases, J shed 10 bases, and the junction held 9 bases outside the gene matches. CDR3: CASSLAVWGLAGAEQFF. Written as DNA, the CDR3 is TGTGCCAGCAGCTTGGCCGTGTGGGGACTAGCGGGGGCGGAGCAGTTCTTC.